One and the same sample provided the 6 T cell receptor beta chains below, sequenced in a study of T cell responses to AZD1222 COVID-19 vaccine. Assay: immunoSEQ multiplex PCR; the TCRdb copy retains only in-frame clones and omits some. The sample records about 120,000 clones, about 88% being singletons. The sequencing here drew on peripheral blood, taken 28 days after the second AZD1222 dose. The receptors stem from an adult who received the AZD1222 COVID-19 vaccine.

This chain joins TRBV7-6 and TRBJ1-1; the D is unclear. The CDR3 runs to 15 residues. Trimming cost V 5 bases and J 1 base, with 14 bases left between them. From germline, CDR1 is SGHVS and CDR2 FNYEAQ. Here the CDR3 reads CASSLDSMSNTEAFF. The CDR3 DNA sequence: TGTGCCAGCAGCCTCGACTCGATGTCGAACACTGAAGCTTTCTTT.

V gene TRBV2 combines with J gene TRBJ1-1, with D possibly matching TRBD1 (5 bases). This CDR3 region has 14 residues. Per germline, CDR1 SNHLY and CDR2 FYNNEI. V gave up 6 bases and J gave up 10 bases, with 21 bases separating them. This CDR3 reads CASREPGPSIRAFF. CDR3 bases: TGTGCCAGCAGGGAACCGGGGCCCTCGATTAGAGCTTTCTTT.

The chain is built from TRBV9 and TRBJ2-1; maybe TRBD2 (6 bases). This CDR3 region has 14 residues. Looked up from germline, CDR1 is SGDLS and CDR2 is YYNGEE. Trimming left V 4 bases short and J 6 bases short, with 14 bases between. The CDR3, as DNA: TGTGCCAGCAGCCTACTATCGGGGGTCAATGAGCAGTTCTTC. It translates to CASSLLSGVNEQFF.

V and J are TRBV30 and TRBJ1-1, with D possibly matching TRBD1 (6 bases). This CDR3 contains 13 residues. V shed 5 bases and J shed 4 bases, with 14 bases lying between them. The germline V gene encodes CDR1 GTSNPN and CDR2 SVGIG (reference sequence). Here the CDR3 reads CAWEKGGGTEAFF. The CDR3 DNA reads TGTGCCTGGGAGAAAGGGGGGGGCACTGAAGCTTTCTTT.

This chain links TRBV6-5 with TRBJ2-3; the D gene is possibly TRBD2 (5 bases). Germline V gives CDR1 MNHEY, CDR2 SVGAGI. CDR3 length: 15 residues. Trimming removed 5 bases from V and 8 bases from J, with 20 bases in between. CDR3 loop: CASSPGIAAASTQYF. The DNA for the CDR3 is TGTGCCAGCAGTCCGGGAATTGCGGCTGCAAGTACGCAGTATTTT.

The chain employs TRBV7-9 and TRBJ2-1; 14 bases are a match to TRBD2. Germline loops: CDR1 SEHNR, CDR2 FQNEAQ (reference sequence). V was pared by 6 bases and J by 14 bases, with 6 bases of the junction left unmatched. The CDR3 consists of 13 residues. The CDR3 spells CASRSTSGGAEFF. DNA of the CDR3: TGTGCCAGCAGATCGACTAGCGGGGGGGCGGAGTTCTTC.